The 6 T cell receptor beta chains presented below share a single source sample, sequenced in a study of neurological immune-mediated disorders. In TCRdb, the 5' RACE reads were re-called with MiXCR into one record per CDR3 protein. The table has 50,000 or so distinct CDR3 sequences, around 13% seen once; the top ten hold roughly 4.3%. Time point in this sample: longitudinal time-point 2. The sequenced sample was PBMCs. The receptors derive from a male donor with HTLV-1-associated myelopathy (HAM/TSP).

This clonotype has a count of ten or more. The chain recombines TRBV21-1 with TRBJ1-5; the table's D call, TRBD1, was not checked against the DNA. TRBV21-1 is described as a pseudogene. The CDR3 spans 16 residues. CDR3 coding DNA: TGTGCCAGCAGCACCTCAAAGACAGGGGGCGGTCAGCCCCAGCATTTT. Translation: CASSTSKTGGGQPQHF.

A remark on this clonotype: Germline is not matched at one junction end, which may reflect a read error. V gene TRBV6-5 combines with J gene TRBJ1-6, with TRBD1 identical over 10 bases. The CDR3 length is 15 residues. Looked up from germline, CDR1 is MNHEY and CDR2 is SVGAGI. CDR3 protein: CVSSPRQGARSSLHF. The CDR3 DNA reads as TGTGTCAGCAGCCCTAGACAGGGGGCGCGTTCATCCCTCCACTTT.

The rearrangement joins TRBV6-2 or TRBV6-3 to TRBJ1-6; 9 bases line up with TRBD1. The V gene's germline CDR1 is MNHEY and CDR2 SVGEGT. Trimming took 4 bases from V and 5 from J; bases not matched to a gene: 3. CDR3 length: 15 residues. The CDR3 loop is CASSSGQGDNSPLHF. CDR3 sequence (DNA): TGTGCCAGCAGTTCGGGACAGGGCGATAATTCACCCCTCCACTTT.

Ten or more counts support this clonotype. The CDR3 nucleotides read TGCAGCGCATTCGGGACAGGGGGCTTTCGAGAGACCCAGTACTTC. This sequence encodes CSAFGTGGFRETQYF. The chain has TRBV29-1 and TRBJ2-5; 12 nucleotides align to TRBD1. Germline trimming cut 7 bases from V and 4 bases from J; bases unmatched to any gene: 10. The CDR3 is 15 amino acids. Germline V gene sequence: CDR1 SQVTM, CDR2 ANQGSEA.

This clonotype was detected many times. The genes are TRBV20-1 and TRBJ2-7; D could derive from TRBD1 or TRBD2 (5 bases each). V was shortened by 3 bases and J by 3 bases, with 21 bases between the two germline ends. The CDR3 runs 16 residues. The germline gives CDR1 DFQATT, CDR2 SNEGSKA (reference sequence). The CDR3 bases are TGCAGTGCTAGGGGATACGGGACGGCCATAAACTACGAGCAGTACTTC. This encodes CSARGYGTAINYEQYF.

V usage is TRBV29-1 and J usage is TRBJ1-2; 8 bases agree with TRBD1. Trimming took 6 bases from V and 7 from J; bases not matched to a gene: 10. Germline assignment: CDR1 SQVTM and CDR2 ANQGSEA. The CDR3 runs to 13 residues. The CDR3 nucleotides read TGCAGCGTCGGGCTGACAGGGGAAGGTGGCTACACCTTC. Protein sequence: CSVGLTGEGGYTF.